This TCR beta chain was recorded in a study of beta chain features in type 1 diabetes. General observations from the study: Type 1 diabetes patients had moderately but significantly shorter TCRB CDR3s in all four CD4+ subsets.

CDR1 MNHNY and CDR2 SVGAGI come from the germline V gene (reference sequence). The CDR3 has 14 residues. V dropped 4 bases and J dropped 5 bases, with 15 bases sitting between them. Expressed TCRB transcripts were sequenced because the isolated RNA had all been reverse transcribed beforehand. Some clones are missing from TCRdb's copy, which holds only in-frame ones; the method was immunoSEQ multiplex PCR. The sample consists of nearly 700,000 clones, around an eighth of them appearing once. On this clone: The antigen remains undetermined.

The chain carries TRBV6-6 and TRBJ2-7; tentative D call: TRBD2 (7 bases). This sequence originates from a man aged 18 to 29 with type 1 diabetes. Sequencing was done on a sample of naive CD4+ T cells from blood. CDR3 bases: TGTGCCAGCAGTTCAAGGCGGGGGACAAACGAGCAGTACTTC. It encodes CASSSRRGTNEQYF.